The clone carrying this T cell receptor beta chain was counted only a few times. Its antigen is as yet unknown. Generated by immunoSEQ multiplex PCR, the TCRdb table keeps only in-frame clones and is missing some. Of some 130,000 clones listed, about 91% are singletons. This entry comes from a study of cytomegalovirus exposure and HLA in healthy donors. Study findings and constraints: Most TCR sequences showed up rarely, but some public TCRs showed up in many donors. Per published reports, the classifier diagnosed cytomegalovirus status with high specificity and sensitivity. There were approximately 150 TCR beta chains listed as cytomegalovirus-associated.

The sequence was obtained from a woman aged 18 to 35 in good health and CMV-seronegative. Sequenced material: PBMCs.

CDR3 in amino acids: CASSVTGTGADTQYF. CDR3 sequence (DNA): TGTGCCAGCAGCGTTACCGGGACAGGAGCAGATACGCAGTATTTT. The chain has TRBV9 and TRBJ2-3, with 8 bases lining up with TRBD1. The V and J ends lost 2 bases and 4 bases, in that order; junction bases with no gene match: 6. Germline CDR1 and CDR2: SGDLS and YYNGEE. The CDR3 loop spans 15 amino acids.